The rows below give T cell receptor beta chains drawn from one sample of a study of blood T cell repertoires in COVID-19. Measured with immunoSEQ multiplex PCR; TCRdb has only the in-frame clones, and not every one. Among approximately 75,000 clones listed, about 74% were seen once. The sample consisted of peripheral blood. The source of these receptors is a human donor with acute or convalescent COVID-19. The donor label of this sample is uncertain. The CDR3 runs from the conserved cysteine through the conserved F or W. A D gene is named only where the DNA matches it firmly. Size is stated for part of the rows, as once, few or many counts, or as a class when the clone is expanded.

TRBJ2-1,-,-,TRBV29-1,TGCAGCGTTGCTCTTGGCAGGGGATACAATGAGCAGTTCTTC,CSVALGRGYNEQFF
TRBJ2-2,once,TRBD1,TRBV28,TGTGCCAGCAGCGAGACAGGGTTCGGGACGAACACCGGGGAGCTGTTTTTT,CASSETGFGTNTGELFF
TRBJ2-1,-,-,TRBV7-9,TGTGCCAGCAGCCCCTGGACAGACAATGAGCAGTTCTTC,CASSPWTDNEQFF
TRBJ2-7,-,TRBD1,TRBV24-1,TGTGCCACCAGTGACACAGGGGGCGCGGGCTACGAGCAGTACTTC,CATSDTGGAGYEQYF
TRBJ1-2,-,-,TRBV10-1,TGCGCCAGCAGTGAGTCAGAGTATGGCTACACCTTC,CASSESEYGYTF
TRBJ1-1,-,-,TRBV5-5,TGTGCCAGCAGCTTGAACGGTGAAGCTTTCTTT,CASSLNGEAFF
TRBJ2-3,-,-,TRBV5-8,TGTGCCAGCAGCCCCGAGGGGGTGTCAGATACGCAGTATTTT,CASSPEGVSDTQYF
TRBJ1-1,-,-,TRBV6-6,TGTGCCAGCAGTTCCCTCGGGGGAGGCACTGAAGCTTTCTTT,CASSSLGGGTEAFF
TRBJ2-3,-,TRBD2,TRBV24-1,TGTGCCACCAGTGATTTCGGGACTAGCGGGGGGTCCCTGGGAGATACGCAGTATTTT,CATSDFGTSGGSLGDTQYF
TRBJ2-3,once,-,TRBV19,TGTGCCAGTAGCATGATATCCCTCCAGTATACGCAGTATTTT,CASSMISLQYTQYF
TRBJ2-7,-,-,TRBV5-4,TGTGCCAGCAGCACGCGTAGCTCCTACGAGCAGTACTTC,CASSTRSSYEQYF
TRBJ2-2,once,-,TRBV12-3/TRBV12-4,TGTGCCAGCACAGTAAAAGCGGGCGGGGAGCTGTTTTTT,CASTVKAGGELFF
TRBJ2-1,once,-,TRBV6-5,TGTGCCAGCATCAATCCCTCAGGGACTGGGTTCTTC,CASINPSGTGFF
TRBJ1-6,-,-,TRBV3-1/TRBV3-2,TGTGCCAGCAGCCAGCGACAGTATAATTCACCCCTCCACTTT,CASSQRQYNSPLHF
TRBJ1-1,-,TRBD1,TRBV18,TGTGCCAGCTCACCCGGGACAGGCCTCGAAGCTTTCTTT,CASSPGTGLEAFF
TRBJ2-2,-,-,TRBV7-2,TGTGCCAGCAGCTCAAGTGGGCCCATGAACACCGGGGAGCTGTTTTTT,CASSSSGPMNTGELFF
TRBJ2-2,-,-,TRBV27,TGTGCCAGCCGGACAGATTACACCGGGGAGCTGTTTTTT,CASRTDYTGELFF
TRBJ2-6,-,-,TRBV11-2,TGTGCCAGCAGCTTAGGAGGGAACGGGGCCAACGTCCTGACTTTC,CASSLGGNGANVLTF
TRBJ2-2,-,-,TRBV2,TGTGCCAGCAGTGAAGCCCTCGCGGGGGCCAACACCGGGGAGCTGTTTTTT,CASSEALAGANTGELFF
TRBJ2-5,-,TRBD1,TRBV28,TGTGCCAGCAGTTTAGACAGGGGGGAGGTTGGGCAGTACTTC,CASSLDRGEVGQYF
TRBJ2-3,-,TRBD1,TRBV11-2,TGTGCCAGCAGCTTATTTGCGGGACAGGGGTCAGATACGCAGTATTTT,CASSLFAGQGSDTQYF
TRBJ2-7,few,TRBD1,TRBV12-3/TRBV12-4,TGTGCCAGCATGGGGACAGGGTTGGCCGAGCAGTACTTC,CASMGTGLAEQYF
TRBJ2-1,-,-,TRBV7-2,TGTGCCAGCAGCTTAGGTCCAGGGACCTACAATGAGCAGTTCTTC,CASSLGPGTYNEQFF
TRBJ2-2,-,-,TRBV7-9,TGTGCCAGCAGTCACACCGCGGGCGCGAACACCGGGGAGCTGTTTTTT,CASSHTAGANTGELFF
TRBJ2-7,-,-,TRBV18,TGTGCCAGCTCACCACCGATGAGGGGGAACTACGAGCAGTACTTC,CASSPPMRGNYEQYF
TRBJ2-5,-,TRBD2,TRBV6-1,TGTGCCAGCAGTAGGACTAGCGGGGGGGCAGAGACCCAGTACTTC,CASSRTSGGAETQYF
TRBJ1-4,-,TRBD1,TRBV5-6,TGTGCCAGCAGCTTGCAACGAGGGACAGGGGTAGTACGGGAAAAACTGTTTTTT,CASSLQRGTGVVREKLFF
TRBJ2-1,-,-,TRBV6-2/TRBV6-3,TGTGCCAGCAGCGACACCAATGAGCAGTTCTTC,CASSDTNEQFF
TRBJ2-1,-,-,TRBV4-3,TGCGCCAGCAGCCAAGACTCCCCCCGGGGAGCACACAATGAGCAGTTCTTC,CASSQDSPRGAHNEQFF
TRBJ2-7,once,TRBD2,TRBV7-2,TGTGCCAGCAGCACCGGGAGGCCCTACGAGCAGTACTTC,CASSTGRPYEQYF
TRBJ1-1,once,TRBD1,TRBV4-1,TGCGCCAGCAGCCACCCCGGACAGGGGGCCCTAAGGAACACTGAAGCTTTCTTT,CASSHPGQGALRNTEAFF
TRBJ1-1,-,-,TRBV2,TGTGCCACAAACGAGAACGGTGAAGCTTTCTTT,CATNENGEAFF
TRBJ1-6,-,TRBD1,TRBV6-5,TGTGCCAGCAGTTACGAGGGGGCAGGGAATTCACCCCTCCACTTT,CASSYEGAGNSPLHF
TRBJ1-6,-,-,TRBV5-6,TGTGCCAGCAGCGAAACCCGGGGAGCACCCCTCCACTTT,CASSETRGAPLHF
TRBJ2-7,-,-,TRBV6-5,TGTGCCAGCAGGATAGACAAGGGGGTCTACGAGCAGTACTTC,CASRIDKGVYEQYF
TRBJ1-2,-,-,TRBV28,TGTGCCAGCAGTCCCACGGACAGAGGAGGCTACACCTTC,CASSPTDRGGYTF
TRBJ1-6,-,-,TRBV7-2,TGTGCCAGCAGCTCAGGGTCGGGCTCACCCCTCCACTTT,CASSSGSGSPLHF
TRBJ1-5,-,-,TRBV6-5,TGTGCCAGCAGGCCCGGGACAAATAGCAATCAGCCCCAGCATTTT,CASRPGTNSNQPQHF
TRBJ2-1,-,TRBD2,TRBV18,TGTGCCAGCTCTCTTCGGACTAGCGGGGCCTCCTACAATGAGCAGTTCTTC,CASSLRTSGASYNEQFF
TRBJ2-1,-,-,TRBV7-2,TGTGCCAGCAGCTTAGGTCGGCGGCGCGAGCAGTTCTTC,CASSLGRRREQFF
TRBJ2-2,-,TRBD2,TRBV5-8,TGTGCCAGCAGCCCGGGACTAGCGATGAACACCGGGGAGCTGTTTTTT,CASSPGLAMNTGELFF
TRBJ1-5,-,-,TRBV6-4,TGTGCCAGCAGTGAGGGGGGAGGCCAACAGCCCCAGCATTTT,CASSEGGGQQPQHF
TRBJ2-7,-,-,TRBV11-2,TGTGCCAGCAGCTTAGTACGAGTCGCCTCCTACGAGCAGTACTTC,CASSLVRVASYEQYF
TRBJ2-1,-,-,TRBV19,TGTGCCAGTAAAAACAGGGACGCCAGGGAGCAGTTCTTC,CASKNRDAREQFF
TRBJ1-5,few,-,TRBV30,TGTGCCTGGACCCACGGGGGCAATCAGCCCCAGCATTTT,CAWTHGGNQPQHF
TRBJ2-1,-,TRBD2,TRBV25-1,TGTGCCAGCAGTGAAACTAGCGGGAGTTTGGGGGAGCAGTTCTTC,CASSETSGSLGEQFF
TRBJ1-2,-,-,TRBV28,TGTGCCAGCAGTTTATTCGGGATAGACTATGGCTACACCTTC,CASSLFGIDYGYTF
TRBJ2-5,-,TRBD2,TRBV7-2,TGTGCCAGCAGCTTAGGTGGACTAGCGATAAACCCCCAAGAGACCCAGTACTTC,CASSLGGLAINPQETQYF
TRBJ1-1,-,-,TRBV24-1,TGTGCCACCAGTGATTTGACTCGGGCAGGGCCCGCTTTCTTT,CATSDLTRAGPAFF
TRBJ2-5,-,TRBD2,TRBV20-1,TGCAGTTCCCTAGCGGGAGAGACCCAGTACTTC,CSSLAGETQYF
TRBJ1-6,-,-,TRBV24-1,TGTGCCACCGCACCGACAGCCGATAATTCACCCCTCCACTTT,CATAPTADNSPLHF
TRBJ1-1,-,TRBD1,TRBV5-1,TGCGCCAGCAGCTGGCAGGGACAGGGGGTCACTGAAGCTTTCTTT,CASSWQGQGVTEAFF
TRBJ1-5,-,-,TRBV6-5,TGTGCCAGCAGCCTAGGACAGACTTACAATCAGCCCCAGCATTTT,CASSLGQTYNQPQHF
TRBJ1-5,-,TRBD1,TRBV6-6,TGTGCCAGCAGTACGTCAGGGGGTTTTTCCAATCAGCCCCAGCATTTT,CASSTSGGFSNQPQHF